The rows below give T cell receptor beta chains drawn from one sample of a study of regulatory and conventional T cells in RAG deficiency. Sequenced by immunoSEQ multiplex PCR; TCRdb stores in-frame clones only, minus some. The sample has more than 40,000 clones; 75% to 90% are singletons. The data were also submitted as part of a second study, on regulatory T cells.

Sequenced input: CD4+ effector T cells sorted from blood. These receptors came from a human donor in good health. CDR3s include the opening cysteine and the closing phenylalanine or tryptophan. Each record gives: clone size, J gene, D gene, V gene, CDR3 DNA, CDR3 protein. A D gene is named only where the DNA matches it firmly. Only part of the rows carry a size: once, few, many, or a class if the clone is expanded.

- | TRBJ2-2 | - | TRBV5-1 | TGCGCCAGCAGCTTGAGGGGGGCGGACACCGGGGAGCTGTTTTTT | CASSLRGADTGELFF
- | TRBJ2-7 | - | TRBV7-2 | TGTGCCAGCAGCTTAGGTGGCAGGGACGAGCAGTACTTC | CASSLGGRDEQYF
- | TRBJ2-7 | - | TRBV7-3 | TGTGCCAGCAGCTCCCGCGCGGTCGGGAGCGGCGGCGAGCAGTACTTC | CASSSRAVGSGGEQYF
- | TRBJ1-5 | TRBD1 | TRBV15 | TGTGCCACCAGCAGCCGGGACAGGAAGAGCAATCAGCCCCAGCATTTT | CATSSRDRKSNQPQHF
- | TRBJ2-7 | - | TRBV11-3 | TGTGCCAGCTCCCGTGGGGGCTCTCGGGGAGGAAAAAACGAGCAGTACTTC | CASSRGGSRGGKNEQYF
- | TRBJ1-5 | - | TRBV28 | TGTGCCAGCAGTCCCCGTGCGTGGGAGGGAGACCAGCCCCAGCATTTT | CASSPRAWEGDQPQHF
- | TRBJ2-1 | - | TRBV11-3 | TGTGCCAGCAGCTTACAGGACACCCACAATGAGCAGTTCTTC | CASSLQDTHNEQFF
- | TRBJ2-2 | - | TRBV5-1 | TGCGCCAGCAGCTCCCGAGAGGGCCCCGGGGAGCTGTTTTTT | CASSSREGPGELFF
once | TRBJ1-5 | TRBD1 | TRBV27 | TGTGCCAGCAGTTTCGGACAGGGTGTAAATCAGCCCCAGCATTTT | CASSFGQGVNQPQHF
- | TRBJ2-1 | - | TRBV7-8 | TGTGCCAGCAGCCCGCAGCGGGTGGCGGTCGCAAAAAATGAGCAGTTCTTC | CASSPQRVAVAKNEQFF
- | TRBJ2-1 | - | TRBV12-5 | TGTGCTAGTGGTTTGCCCCTCCCGGGCAGCGAGCAGTTCTTC | CASGLPLPGSEQFF
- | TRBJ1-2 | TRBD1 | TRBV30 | TGTGCCTGGATTCTACAGGGGGGTCCTTATGGCTACACCTTC | CAWILQGGPYGYTF
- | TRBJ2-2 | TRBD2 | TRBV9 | TGTGCCAGCAGCTCAGGAGGGACTAGCACCGGGGAGCTGTTTTTT | CASSSGGTSTGELFF
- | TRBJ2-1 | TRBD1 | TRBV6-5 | TGTGCCAGCAGTGCCACCGGGACAGGTAACAATGAGCAGTTCTTC | CASSATGTGNNEQFF
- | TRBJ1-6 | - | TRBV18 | TGTGCCAGCTCACCAATGGCTGGAAATTCACCCCTCCACTTT | CASSPMAGNSPLHF
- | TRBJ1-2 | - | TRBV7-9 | TGTGCCAGCACAAGTAATAAGGGAGGCTACACCTTC | CASTSNKGGYTF
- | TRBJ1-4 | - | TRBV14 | TGTGCCAGCAGCCAAGATAGGGGGTCAACTAATGAAAAACTGTTTTTT | CASSQDRGSTNEKLFF
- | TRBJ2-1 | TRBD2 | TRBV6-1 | TGTGCCAGCACCAGGCTTGGGACTAGCAATGAGCAGTTCTTC | CASTRLGTSNEQFF
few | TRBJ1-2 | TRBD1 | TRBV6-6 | TGTGCCAGCAGTTCGGACAGGGGACGGGGGAATGGCTACACCTTC | CASSSDRGRGNGYTF
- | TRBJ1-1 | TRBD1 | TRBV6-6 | TGTGCCAGCAGTACATCAGGGGGCATGGGCGACACTGAAGCTTTCTTT | CASSTSGGMGDTEAFF
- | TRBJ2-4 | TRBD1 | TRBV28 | TGTGCCAGCACCCCCAGTGGACAGGCCTCAGCCAAAAACATTCAGTACTTC | CASTPSGQASAKNIQYF
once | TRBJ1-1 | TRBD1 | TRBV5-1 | TGCGCCAGCAGCGGGACCCGACAGGGGGCCACTGAAGCTTTCTTT | CASSGTRQGATEAFF
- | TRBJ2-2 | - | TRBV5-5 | TGTGCCAGCAGCCTGGGACAAATTCTCACCGGGGAGCTGTTTTTT | CASSLGQILTGELFF
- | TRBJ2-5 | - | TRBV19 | TGTGCCAGTAGTATAGCCCGTGGACAGCAAGAGACCCAGTACTTC | CASSIARGQQETQYF
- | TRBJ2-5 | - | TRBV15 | TGTGCCACCAGCCCTAGTGCCGTCGGGGAGACCCAGTACTTC | CATSPSAVGETQYF